Listed here are 21 T cell receptor beta chains from one sample, sequenced in a study of T-cell memory formation after mild COVID-19. TCRdb analysed the 5' RACE reads with MiXCR anew, one entry per CDR3 protein. The sample shows just over 200,000 distinct CDR3 sequences, around 9.5% of them seen only once. The specimen was PBMCs or a T cell subset sorted from them (not recorded which). These TCRs come from a man in his late teens or twenties who had mild COVID-19 (a few samples of this study predate the infection). Cell type and time point are not known.

This clonotype was seen ten or more times. The rearrangement links TRBV7-3 to TRBJ2-1, with 12 positions matching TRBD1. V was clipped by 5 bases and J by 10 bases; unmatched bases: 12. The germline V gene encodes CDR1 SGHTA and CDR2 FQGTGA. This CDR3 contains 16 residues. CDR3: CASSPIPGQGAREQFF. In DNA form, the CDR3 reads TGTGCCAGCAGCCCCATCCCGGGACAGGGGGCTCGGGAGCAGTTCTTC.

The chain uses TRBV29-1 and TRBJ2-2; possible D gene TRBD2, 6 bases. The CDR3 covers 11 residues. Germline V gene lookup returns CDR1 SQVTM and CDR2 ANQGSEA. Trimming removed 4 bases from V and 6 bases from J, with 6 bases in between. In nucleotides, the CDR3 is TGCAGCGTTGCGGGGGCCGGGGAGCTGTTTTTT. Translation: CSVAGAGELFF.

This clonotype was detected many times. The chain carries TRBV29-1 and TRBJ2-1; 10 positions agree with TRBD1. Germline V gene sequence: CDR1 SQVTM, CDR2 ANQGSEA. The CDR3 loop spans 14 amino acids. Losses at the gene ends were 3 bases for V and 4 bases for J; bases not matched to a gene: 3. The DNA for the CDR3 is TGCAGCGTTGAGAGGGACAGGGGATACAATGAGCAGTTCTTC. It codes for CSVERDRGYNEQFF.

This clonotype has a count of ten or more. The V gene is TRBV7-2, the J gene TRBJ1-5, with D possibly TRBD1 on 5 matching bases. The V end was cut by 8 bases, the J end by 5 bases, with 16 bases between. This CDR3 contains 14 residues. Germline V gene lookup returns CDR1 SGHTA and CDR2 FQGNSA. This CDR3 is CASAPQGTHQPQHF. The CDR3 nucleotides are TGTGCCAGCGCCCCCCAGGGAACCCATCAGCCCCAGCATTTT.

This chain uses TRBV5-1 with TRBJ1-2; D unclear. The ends were cut back, 2 bases at V and 2 bases at J, with 7 bases in the middle. CDR1 and CDR2 (germline): SGHRS, YFSETQ. The CDR3 spans 13 residues. CDR3 sequence reads: CASSFDWNYGYTF. The CDR3 region has the DNA TGCGCCAGCAGCTTTGATTGGAACTATGGCTACACCTTC.

The genes are TRBV28 and TRBJ2-1; D is ambiguous. The V and J ends lost 10 bases and 9 bases respectively, with 13 bases between them. Per the germline V gene, CDR1 is MDHEN and CDR2 is SYDVKM. CDR3 size: 11 residues. The CDR3 region has the DNA TGTGCCACCCATAGCTTAGGTGAGCAGTTCTTC. It encodes CATHSLGEQFF.

V and J are TRBV5-1 and TRBJ1-2; possible D gene TRBD1, 6 bases. CDR1 and CDR2 from the germline V gene are SGHRS and YFSETQ. Trimming left V 0 bases short and J 5 bases short, with 17 bases between. This CDR3 has 16 amino acids. CDR3 sequence (DNA): TGCGCCAGCAGCTTGGCGTCGTGGGGGGCTGTTTATGGCTACACCTTC. This translates into CASSLASWGAVYGYTF.

This clonotype was detected a few times. J is TRBJ2-7 and V is TRBV28; 12 nucleotides line up with TRBD1. The CDR3 contains 16 residues. Unmatched junction bases numbered 8, after V lost 4 bases and J lost 4 bases. Germline V gene sequence: CDR1 MDHEN, CDR2 SYDVKM. CDR3 sequence: CASSSSGTGGRYEQYV. CDR3 bases: TGTGCCAGCAGTTCATCCGGGACAGGGGGCCGGTACGAGCAGTACGTC.

This clonotype was seen more than once but under ten times. V and J are TRBV7-6 and TRBJ1-4; tentatively, D is TRBD1 (5 bases). The CDR3 extends over 17 amino acids. Germline V gene lookup returns CDR1 SGHVS and CDR2 FNYEAQ. Trimming pared 2 bases from V and 3 bases from J, leaving 16 bases between. The CDR3 sequence: CASSLFGQGSPNEKLFF. CDR3 bases: TGTGCCAGCAGCTTATTCGGGCAGGGCTCTCCTAATGAAAAACTGTTTTTT.

The chain uses TRBV5-1 and TRBJ2-1, with 7 nucleotides matching TRBD1. The CDR3 covers 14 residues. Germline trimming cut 4 bases from V and 2 bases from J; bases unmatched to any gene: 3. The germline gives CDR1 SGHRS, CDR2 YFSETQ. The CDR3 is CASSPGQAYNEQFF. The CDR3 nucleotides read TGCGCCAGCAGCCCTGGACAGGCCTACAATGAGCAGTTCTTC. The whole variable domain, filled in from reference TRBV5-1 and TRBJ2-1, reads KAGVTQTPRYLIKTRGQQVTLSCSPISGHRSVSWYQQTPGQGLQFLFEYFSETQRNKGNFPGRFSGRQFSNSRSEMNVSTLELGDSALYLCASSPGQAYNEQFFGPGTRLTVL.

In this sample, this clonotype turned up a few times. The rearrangement links TRBV5-1 to TRBJ2-3; 7 bases are a match to TRBD2. The CDR3 runs 17 residues. The ends lost 0 bases at V and 4 bases at J; junction bases unmatched: 11. Per germline, CDR1 SGHRS and CDR2 YFSETQ. The CDR3 DNA sequence: TGCGCCAGCAGCTTGGCCGAGGGGCGTCTAGCGGCAGATACGCAGTATTTT. Its translation: CASSLAEGRLAADTQYF.

This clonotype was counted between two and nine times. The chain employs TRBV29-1 and TRBJ1-1; no clear D. Trimming removed 3 bases from V and 2 bases from J, with 7 bases in between. The CDR3 is 12 amino acids. Germline CDR1 reads SQVTM; CDR2 reads ANQGSEA. CDR3 sequence: CSVDAYNTEAFF. The CDR3 DNA follows: TGCAGCGTTGATGCATATAACACTGAAGCTTTCTTT. The whole variable domain, remainder taken from reference TRBV29-1 and TRBJ1-1, is SAVISQKPSRDICQRGTSLTIQCQVDSQVTMMFWYRQQPGQSLTLIATANQGSEATYESGFVIDKFPISRPNLTFSTLTVSNMSPEDSSIYLCSVDAYNTEAFFGQGTRLTVV.

This clonotype was seen at least ten times. The V and J genes are TRBV7-2 and TRBJ2-1, with D possibly being TRBD1 or TRBD2 (6 bases each). Per the germline V gene, CDR1 is SGHTA and CDR2 is FQGNSA. The CDR3 totals 12 residues. V was pared by 1 base and J by 15 bases, with 13 bases between. The CDR3 reads CASSLGGGPLFF. The CDR3 nucleotides are TGTGCCAGCAGCTTAGGTGGGGGGCCCTTGTTCTTC.

This clonotype has only a few counts. The V call is TRBV29-1, the J call TRBJ1-5; D may be TRBD1 (5 bases). The CDR3 runs 13 residues. V was clipped by 5 bases and J by 4 bases, with 12 bases between them. From germline, CDR1 is SQVTM and CDR2 ANQGSEA. DNA of the CDR3: TGCAGCGTTCAGGTGAGGGGTAATCAGCCCCAGCATTTT. This gives the protein CSVQVRGNQPQHF. The full variable domain, completed using reference TRBV29-1 and TRBJ1-5, is SAVISQKPSRDICQRGTSLTIQCQVDSQVTMMFWYRQQPGQSLTLIATANQGSEATYESGFVIDKFPISRPNLTFSTLTVSNMSPEDSSIYLCSVQVRGNQPQHFGDGTRLSIL.

This clonotype has more than one count but fewer than ten. The chain employs TRBV7-2 and TRBJ2-3, with TRBD2 matching 8 bases. Germline assignment: CDR1 SGHTA and CDR2 FQGNSA. This CDR3 has 14 amino acids. V lost 5 bases and J lost 4; bases outside the gene matches: 5. The CDR3 loop reads CASSPGGPPDTQYF. CDR3 coding DNA: TGTGCCAGCAGCCCGGGGGGGCCCCCAGATACGCAGTATTTT.

The chain has TRBV7-9 and TRBJ2-5; 8 bases line up with TRBD1. J lost 2 bases, V lost 10 bases, and 12 bases had no gene match. The CDR3 consists of 15 residues. Germline V lookup: CDR1 SEHNR, CDR2 FQNEAQ (reference sequence). The chain's CDR3 is CATCPGQAVQETQYF. The CDR3 DNA is TGTGCCACCTGCCCGGGACAGGCCGTTCAAGAGACCCAGTACTTC.

V gene TRBV10-3 combines with J gene TRBJ2-5; D gene ambiguous. Germline assignment: CDR1 ENHRY and CDR2 SYGVKD. The CDR3 is 14 residues long. Trimming took off 0 bases at V and 2 bases at J, with 7 bases between the two ends. This CDR3 reads CAISESGSQETQYF. Written as DNA, the CDR3 is TGTGCCATCAGTGAGTCGGGCAGTCAAGAGACCCAGTACTTC.

This clonotype was picked up a small number of times. The chain is built from TRBV12-3 or TRBV12-4 and TRBJ1-2; TRBD1 agrees at 7 bases. The CDR3 contains 12 residues. V shed 3 bases, J shed 10 bases, and the junction held 5 bases outside the gene matches. CDR3 bases: TGTGCCAGCAGTTTCCCGGGACAGATCTACACCTTC. Translation gives CASSFPGQIYTF.

This clonotype was seen repeatedly, ten times or more. This chain connects TRBV14 to TRBJ1-5; D not resolved. Trimming shortened V by 2 bases and J by 3 bases, and 5 bases separated the two germline ends. CDR3 length: 13 residues. Germline V gene sequence: CDR1 SGHDN, CDR2 FVKESK. Here the CDR3 DNA reads TGTGCCAGCAGCCAACAGTACAATCAGCCCCAGCATTTT. This sequence encodes CASSQQYNQPQHF.

This clonotype has a handful of counts. This rearrangement joins TRBV6-2 or TRBV6-3 to TRBJ1-1; D is perhaps TRBD1 (6 bases). V was clipped by 2 bases and J by 8 bases, with 18 bases between them. The germline V gene encodes CDR1 MNHEY and CDR2 SVGEGT. CDR3 length: 15 amino acids. The CDR3 is CASSYPLQGDGEAFF. In DNA, the CDR3 is TGTGCCAGCAGTTACCCGCTACAGGGCGACGGGGAAGCTTTCTTT.

This clonotype was observed a handful of times. This rearrangement joins TRBV11-3 to TRBJ2-1; D is ambiguous. This CDR3 comprises 13 residues. Per the germline V gene, CDR1 is SGHNT and CDR2 is YENEEA. Trimming removed 4 bases at V and 7 bases at J, with 11 bases between. CDR3 nucleotides: TGTGCCAGCAGCTCTAGGGCTTTGAATGAGCAGTTCTTC. Residues: CASSSRALNEQFF.